The 25 T cell receptor beta chains given below trace back to one sample, sequenced in a study of CD8+CD57+ T cells in acquired aplastic anemia (dated by TCRdb to between 2017 and 2018). For sequencing, an Illumina HiSeq 2000 was employed. TCR beta VDJ combination and CDR3 sequence profiling used genomic DNA as the template. The public reads were quality trimmed at Q25 with fastp and then assembled into clones with MiXCR by TCRdb, keeping productive beta chains. Each entry is one CDR3 protein sequence, shown with its most common DNA and genes. The sample includes 150,000 to 170,000 distinct CDR3 sequences, with about 48% observed a single time. About 12% of the sample comes from the top ten. Flow cytometry had shown CD8+CD57+ cell expansion in the patients selected for sequencing. The sequencing sample was made of sorted CD4+, CD8+, or CD8+CD57+ T cells (not recorded which) from PBMCs. The receptor set was obtained from a human donor with aplastic anemia.

The chain has TRBV15 and TRBJ2-1; 12 bases align to TRBD1. The CDR3 has 17 amino acids. From germline, CDR1 is LNHNV and CDR2 YYDKDF (reference sequence). V trimming: 0 bases; J trimming: 6 bases; junction bases outside the gene matches: 6. This chain's CDR3 is CATSRDQGQGAINEQFF. As DNA, the CDR3 is TGTGCCACCAGCAGAGATCAGGGACAGGGGGCAATCAATGAGCAGTTCTTC.

This chain uses TRBV7-6 with TRBJ2-5, with TRBD1 as a possible D gene (5 bases). With 2 bases removed from V and 4 bases from J, the gap between germline ends came to 8 bases. The V gene's germline CDR1 is SGHVS and CDR2 FNYEAQ. The CDR3 runs 13 residues. CDR3 in DNA: TGTGCCAGCAGCTTAAGCAGGGCAGAGACCCAGTACTTC. This gives the protein CASSLSRAETQYF.

This clonotype was recorded at least ten times. The chain recombines TRBV20-1 with TRBJ1-1; 7 nucleotides agree with TRBD1. The germline gives CDR1 DFQATT, CDR2 SNEGSKA (reference sequence). The CDR3 contains 14 residues. J lost 6 bases, V lost 0 bases, and 7 bases had no gene match. The CDR3 region is CSARDPRGDPEAFF. CDR3 DNA: TGCAGTGCTAGAGATCCCAGGGGGGATCCTGAAGCTTTCTTT.

Only a few counts were recorded for this clonotype. V gene TRBV15 combines with J gene TRBJ2-7; D perhaps matches TRBD2 (6 bases). The CDR3 is 13 residues long. The germline V and J ends were trimmed by 3 bases and 7 bases, with 13 bases remaining between them. Per the germline V gene, CDR1 is LNHNV and CDR2 is YYDKDF (reference sequence). CDR3 protein: CATSSRLVGEQYF. CDR3 coding DNA: TGTGCCACCAGCAGCCGACTAGTAGGTGAGCAGTACTTC.

This clonotype was recorded only once. This chain links TRBV2 with TRBJ1-1, with D perhaps TRBD1 (5 bases). The CDR3 has 14 amino acids. Trimming took off 7 bases at V and 0 bases at J, with 12 bases between the two ends. Germline V gene data show CDR1 as SNHLY and CDR2 as FYNNEI. The CDR3 DNA reads TGTGCCAGCACAGGGACGTTATTGAACACTGAAGCTTTCTTT. It encodes CASTGTLLNTEAFF.

There are a few counts of this clonotype. The chain has TRBV2 and TRBJ1-1; tentatively, D is TRBD1 (5 bases). V lost 6 bases and J 9 bases, leaving 17 bases between the germline ends. This CDR3 is built from 13 residues. Per germline, CDR1 SNHLY and CDR2 FYNNEI. CDR3 protein: CASRLRDVDKAFF. CDR3 coding DNA: TGTGCCAGCAGGCTCCGGGACGTTGACAAAGCTTTCTTT.

This clonotype has a single count. V gene TRBV2 combines with J gene TRBJ1-1, with D unresolved. Trimming removed 2 bases at V and 10 bases at J, with 11 bases between. The CDR3 extends over 12 amino acids. CDR1 is SNHLY and CDR2 is FYNNEI in the germline V gene. Here the CDR3 reads CASSERSLRAFF. The CDR3 DNA is TGTGCCAGCAGTGAAAGGAGCCTTAGAGCTTTCTTT. Full variable domain (missing parts from reference TRBV2 and TRBJ1-1): EPEVTQTPSHQVTQMGQEVILRCVPISNHLYFYWYRQILGQKVEFLVSFYNNEISEKSEIFDDQFSVERPDGSNFTLKIRSTKLEDSAMYFCASSERSLRAFFGQGTRLTVV.

V usage is TRBV20-1 and J usage is TRBJ1-1; D gene uncertain. Trimming removed 3 bases at V and 1 base at J, with 9 bases between. CDR3 length equals 13 residues. The V gene's germline CDR1 is DFQATT and CDR2 SNEGSKA (reference sequence). CDR3 loop: CSASPIANTEAFF. CDR3 nucleotide sequence: TGCAGTGCTAGTCCGATCGCGAACACTGAAGCTTTCTTT.

This clonotype was observed a handful of times. The chain joins TRBV6-2 or TRBV6-3 to TRBJ2-7; D is ambiguous. Germline CDR1 is MNHEY and CDR2 is SVGEGT. V was trimmed by 6 bases and J by 4 bases, leaving 10 bases between them. The CDR3 length is 12 residues. The CDR3 region is CASSRTGYEQYF. In DNA form, the CDR3 reads TGTGCCAGCAGCCGGACCGGATACGAGCAGTACTTC.

A word on this clonotype: Being one base from a much bigger clone, this may be a read error. CDR3 residues: CANNPRQGSYEQYF. The CDR3 DNA is TGTGCCAACAACCCCCGACAGGGGTCCTACGAGCAGTACTTC. This chain links TRBV9 with TRBJ2-7, with 8 bases lining up with TRBD1. The length of the CDR3 is 14 residues. Trimming cost V 9 bases and J 1 base; bases outside gene matches: 9. CDR1 and CDR2 from the germline V gene are SGDLS and YYNGEE.

The chain couples TRBV19 to TRBJ1-1; 12 bases line up with TRBD1. V lost 9 bases and J lost 1; bases outside the gene matches: 6. Germline CDR1 LNHDA, CDR2 SQIVND (reference sequence). The CDR3 spans 15 residues. DNA of the CDR3: TGTGCCAGCGTCCGGGACAGGGGGCAGAACACTGAAGCTTTCTTT. This translates into CASVRDRGQNTEAFF.

The chain uses TRBV10-3 and TRBJ2-2; 7 bases align to TRBD2. The CDR3 consists of 14 residues. Looked up from germline, CDR1 is ENHRY and CDR2 is SYGVKD. With 6 bases clipped from V and 8 bases from J, the junction kept 9 bases outside the gene matches. The CDR3 region has the DNA TGTGCCATCAGCCCCCGACTAGCCATAGGGGAGCTGTTTTTT. Its protein product is CAISPRLAIGELFF.

This chain joins TRBV20-1 and TRBJ2-7, with unresolved D. The CDR3 runs 11 residues. CDR1 and CDR2 from the germline V gene are DFQATT and SNEGSKA (reference sequence). Trimming took off 3 bases at V and 4 bases at J, with 7 bases between the two ends. CDR3 sequence (DNA): TGCAGTGCTAGTAATGAGTACGAGCAGTACTTC. Residues: CSASNEYEQYF.

With respect to this clonotype: Possible read error: a much larger clone is one base away. V and J are TRBV5-1 and TRBJ1-1; D not certain. Germline CDR1 is SGHRS and CDR2 is YFSETQ. Trimming left V 0 bases short and J 6 bases short, with 15 bases between. The CDR3 is 15 residues long. CDR3 protein: CASSLDAVRSAEAFF. The CDR3 DNA follows: TGCGCCAGCAGCTTGGATGCAGTGAGGTCTGCTGAAGCTTTCTTT.

Many counts were recorded for this clonotype. The chain joins TRBV6-1 to TRBJ1-5; D may be TRBD1 (5 bases). The CDR3 covers 15 residues. Germline V gene lookup returns CDR1 MNHNS and CDR2 SASEGT. V lost 3 bases and J 5 bases, leaving 14 bases between the germline ends. CDR3 loop: CASSDEEGTHQPQHF. DNA for the CDR3: TGTGCCAGCAGTGATGAGGAGGGGACCCATCAGCCCCAGCATTTT.

This clonotype was detected many times. The chain combines TRBV7-9 with TRBJ2-1; either TRBD1 or TRBD2 may fit D (5 bases each). The V gene lost 5 bases and the J gene lost 2 bases, with 10 bases spanning the gap. Germline values: CDR1 SEHNR, CDR2 FQNEAQ (reference sequence). This CDR3 is built from 14 residues. The CDR3 region has the DNA TGTGCCAGCAGCCCACGGGACGCCTACAATGAGCAGTTCTTC. Amino acids: CASSPRDAYNEQFF.

This chain joins TRBV12-3 or TRBV12-4 and TRBJ2-3; 13 bases are a match to TRBD2. The CDR3 consists of 17 residues. Losses at the gene ends were 4 bases for V and 5 bases for J; bases not matched to a gene: 9. For the CDR3, the DNA is TGTGCCAGCAGTTCGCTACTAGCGGGGGGGCAGAGAGATACGCAGTATTTT. It encodes CASSSLLAGGQRDTQYF.

This clonotype was seen many times. This chain connects TRBV27 to TRBJ2-7, with TRBD2 as a possible D gene (6 bases). Germline V CDR1 and CDR2: MNHEY, SMNVEV (reference sequence). CDR3 length: 12 amino acids. V lost 5 bases and J lost 7, with 12 bases in between. The CDR3, as DNA: TGTGCCAGCAGTCAACGGGGGAGGGAGCAGTACTTC. Its translation is CASSQRGREQYF.

This clonotype was detected a few times. A junction end diverges from the germline sequence, so it may reflect a read error. This chain uses TRBV24-1 with TRBJ2-6, with 9 bases fitting TRBD1. The CDR3 totals 17 residues. The germline CDR1 and CDR2 sequences are KGHDR and SFDVKD. DNA of the CDR3: TGTGCCACCAGTGAGGGACAGGGTACACCCGGGGCCGACGTCCTGACTTTC. It yields the protein CATSEGQGTPGADVLTF.

The chain carries TRBV15 and TRBJ2-5; TRBD2 agrees at 7 bases. The trim removed 1 base at V and 3 bases at J, leaving 8 bases unmatched. The CDR3 sequence is 16 residues long. Germline CDR1 and CDR2: LNHNV and YYDKDF (reference sequence). The CDR3: CATSRATRGLKETQYF. The CDR3 bases are TGTGCCACCAGCAGAGCTACGCGGGGACTAAAAGAGACCCAGTACTTC.

In its sample, this clonotype was seen a few times. The rearrangement links TRBV19 to TRBJ1-2; weak D call: TRBD1 (6 bases). This CDR3 has 13 amino acids. Trimming shortened V by 7 bases and J by 4 bases, and 13 bases separated the two germline ends. Germline loops: CDR1 LNHDA, CDR2 SQIVND (reference sequence). CDR3 protein: CASNREEGYGYTF. In DNA form, the CDR3 reads TGTGCCAGTAACAGGGAGGAGGGCTATGGCTACACCTTC. The whole variable domain, remainder taken from reference TRBV19 and TRBJ1-2, is DGGITQSPKYLFRKEGQNVTLSCEQNLNHDAMYWYRQDPGQGLRLIYYSQIVNDFQKGDIAEGYSVSREKKESFPLTVTSAQKNPTAFYLCASNREEGYGYTFGSGTRLTVV.

Regarding this clonotype: This sequence may be a read error, since a much larger clone differs from it by one base. V usage is TRBV19 and J usage is TRBJ1-6; perhaps TRBD1 as D (6 bases). The CDR3 sequence is 14 residues long. Germline values: CDR1 LNHDA, CDR2 SQIVND (reference sequence). CDR3 sequence: CGSSIGQNRSPLHF. The CDR3 coding sequence is TGTGGCAGTAGTATAGGACAGAACCGTTCACCCCTCCACTTT.

Many counts were recorded for this clonotype. This chain uses TRBV19 with TRBJ2-1; D possibly corresponds to TRBD2 (5 bases). Deletions cut 2 bases from V and 5 bases from J, with 13 bases between. Germline CDR1 reads LNHDA; CDR2 reads SQIVND (reference sequence). The CDR3 runs 15 residues. This CDR3 reads CASSITAGSHNEQFF. CDR3 bases: TGTGCCAGTAGTATAACGGCGGGTTCCCACAATGAGCAGTTCTTC.

A note on this clonotype: Given a much more abundant clone one base away, this may be a read error. V gene TRBV11-2 combines with J gene TRBJ2-3, with D maybe TRBD1 (6 bases). Trimming stripped 1 base from V and 6 bases from J, with 17 bases between. The germline gives CDR1 SGHAT, CDR2 FQNNGV. The CDR3 has 16 residues. The CDR3: CASSLVTRGEEDTQYF. CDR3 bases: TGTGCCAGCAGCTTAGTTACCAGGGGAGAAGAGGATACGCAGTATTTT.

This chain uses TRBV15 with TRBJ2-5; 11 bases align to TRBD2. CDR1 is LNHNV, CDR2 YYDKDF, per germline (reference sequence). The CDR3 is 15 residues long. V shed 5 bases, J shed 8 bases, and the junction held 10 bases outside the gene matches. The CDR3 loop reads CATSGGGLAAETQYF. The CDR3 DNA is TGTGCCACCAGCGGGGGGGGACTAGCGGCTGAAACCCAGTACTTC. Combining the CDR3 with reference TRBV15 and TRBJ2-5 gives the whole variable domain DAMVIQNPRYQVTQFGKPVTLSCSQTLNHNVMYWYQQKSSQAPKLLFHYYDKDFNNEADTPDNFQSRRPNTSFCFLDIRSPGLGDTAMYLCATSGGGLAAETQYFGPGTRLLVL.